Presented here are 4 T cell receptor beta chains from one specimen sequenced in a study of CD8 T cells in Susac syndrome. Random-hexamer reverse transcription was applied to roughly 0.5 to 1 ug RNA. MiXCR was run by TCRdb on the immunoSEQ multiplex PCR reads, yielding one entry per CDR3 protein. The sample has a few hundred thousand distinct CDR3 sequences, 95% seen once. Sequencing used CD4+ T cells from PBMCs. The receptors originated from a human donor with multiple sclerosis.

The genes are TRBV9 and TRBJ2-5; D is undetermined. In germline, CDR1 is SGDLS, CDR2 YYNGEE. The CDR3 is 13 residues long. V lost 0 bases and J lost 5, with 8 bases in between. The DNA of the CDR3 is TGTGCCAGCAGCGTAGCTAGTCGGGAGACCCAGTACTTC. This translates into CASSVASRETQYF.

This chain connects TRBV20-1 to TRBJ2-7; perhaps TRBD1 as D (5 bases). Germline values: CDR1 DFQATT, CDR2 SNEGSKA (reference sequence). V lost 6 bases to trimming and J lost 3 bases, with 15 bases between them. The CDR3 contains 13 residues. CDR3: CSAWTQDRYEQYF. The CDR3 region has the DNA TGCAGTGCCTGGACACAAGATCGCTACGAGCAGTACTTC.

The chain recombines TRBV27 with TRBJ2-5, with D perhaps matching TRBD2 (5 bases). Germline loops: CDR1 MNHEY, CDR2 SMNVEV (reference sequence). Trimming pared 6 bases from V and 4 bases from J, leaving 15 bases between. This CDR3 comprises 14 residues. CDR3 sequence (DNA): TGTGCCAGCAGAAGAATTCCACGGGGAGAGACCCAGTACTTC. Translating it yields CASRRIPRGETQYF.

The chain recombines TRBV30 with TRBJ1-1; 7 positions agree with TRBD1. CDR1 is GTSNPN, CDR2 SVGIG, per germline (reference sequence). Unmatched junction bases numbered 10, after V lost 3 bases and J lost 6 bases. The CDR3 has 14 amino acids. The CDR3 DNA follows: TGTGCCTGGAGGATTGTCGGACAGGACCCTGAAGCTTTCTTT. Its protein product is CAWRIVGQDPEAFF.